Sequencing of this T cell receptor beta chain was carried out in a study of T cell repertoires in cytomegalovirus infection. Across the whole study: Recently identified HLA-C-restricted CMV epitopes and well-studied HLA-B-restricted CMV epitopes were used by the study. Shared public TCR beta signatures pointed to both CMV infection and a matching HLA type.

Broader study findings: Ex vivo responses were dominated by HLA-C-restricted CMV-specific TCR beta clonotypes.

The junction had 7 bases not matched to a gene; V was cut back by 5 bases and J by 3 bases. The CDR3 totals 14 residues. CDR1 and CDR2 from the germline V gene are SGHTA and FQGNSA. MiXCR was run by TCRdb on the reads, yielding one entry per CDR3 protein. The sample has about 920,000 distinct CDR3 sequences; around 30% are singletons. This clonotype was detected a few times. The antigen is undetermined. The sequences come from cultured CD8+ T cells from PBMCs, collected from culture after CMV antigen stimulation. V gene TRBV7-2 combines with J gene TRBJ2-7; 7 positions match TRBD2. The receptor was derived from a human donor in good health (CMV status not recorded). Some clones in this sample may be carry-over from other donors' samples. The CDR3 loop is CASSPSGGGYEQYF. The CDR3 coding sequence is TGTGCCAGCAGCCCCTCTGGCGGGGGCTACGAGCAGTACTTC.